This is a list of T cell receptor beta chains from one sample in a study of blood T cell repertoires in COVID-19. Assay: immunoSEQ multiplex PCR; the TCRdb copy retains only in-frame clones and omits some. Of 250,000 to 350,000 clones in the sample, over 80% are singletons; the top ten hold over 5%. Sequenced material: peripheral blood. The receptors were gathered from a woman between 50 and 59 years old with COVID-19, enrolled during active disease. CDR3s include the opening cysteine and the closing phenylalanine or tryptophan. The order of the fields is D gene, V gene, clone size, J gene, CDR3 DNA, CDR3 protein. The D gene is left open where the match is weak. Clone sizes are given selectively: once, few, many, or a class where the clone is expanded.

>NA|TRBV6-5|NA|TRBJ2-1
TGTGCCAGCAGGAGAGGGAATGAGCAGTTCTTC
CASRRGNEQFF
>TRBD2|TRBV5-6|NA|TRBJ2-3
TGTGCCAGCAGCAACCGGGACTATATCCCAGATACGCAGTATTTT
CASSNRDYIPDTQYF
>NA|TRBV6-5|few|TRBJ1-2
TGTGCCAGCAGGAAAGGAGCAAACTATGGCTACACCTTC
CASRKGANYGYTF
>TRBD2|TRBV5-1|NA|TRBJ2-7
TGCGCCAGCAGCGCGGGACTAGCGGTCTCCTACGAGCAGTACTTC
CASSAGLAVSYEQYF
>NA|TRBV19|NA|TRBJ1-5
TGTGCCAGTAGTATCGGTGGTCAGCCCCAGCATTTT
CASSIGGQPQHF
>TRBD1|TRBV9|NA|TRBJ2-5
TGTGCCAGCAGCGCACTGACAGGGGGAGAGACCCAGTACTTC
CASSALTGGETQYF
>NA|TRBV24-1|NA|TRBJ1-5
TGTGCCACCAGACCCGAGAGGGGAGGGAGGGTATCAAATCAGCCCCAGCATTTT
CATRPERGGRVSNQPQHF
>NA|TRBV25-1|NA|TRBJ1-2
TGTGCCAGCAGTGCCTCCTGGGGAGGGGCAGGTTATTATGGCTACACCTTC
CASSASWGGAGYYGYTF
>TRBD2|TRBV19|NA|TRBJ2-1
TGTGCCAGTGGGGGGGGACTAGCGGACAATGAGCAGTTCTTC
CASGGGLADNEQFF
>NA|TRBV10-3|few|TRBJ1-2
TGTGCCATCAGTGAGGGGGACACCTATGGCTACACCTTC
CAISEGDTYGYTF
>TRBD1|TRBV5-1|NA|TRBJ2-7
TGCGCCAGCGGTTTTGGGACAGGGCCCTACGAGCAGTACTTC
CASGFGTGPYEQYF
>NA|TRBV10-3|NA|TRBJ1-2
TGTGCCATCAGTGATATTCGGGAGGGCGCGGTTAACTATGGCTACACCTTC
CAISDIREGAVNYGYTF
>NA|TRBV27|NA|TRBJ1-5
TGTGCCAGCAGCTTAGGGCTAAGCCAGCCCCAGCATTTT
CASSLGLSQPQHF
>TRBD1|TRBV29-1|NA|TRBJ2-2
TGCAGCGTAGTCGACAGGGGGCTTAACACCGGGGAGCTGTTTTTT
CSVVDRGLNTGELFF
>NA|TRBV29-1|NA|TRBJ1-1
TGCAGCGTTGCGAAGTCGGCAGGGAACACTGAAGCTTTCTTT
CSVAKSAGNTEAFF
>TRBD1|TRBV27|NA|TRBJ1-2
TGTGCCAGCAGTAGAAAGGGGGCGGCTAACTATGGCTACACCTTC
CASSRKGAANYGYTF
>TRBD1|TRBV7-9|NA|TRBJ2-1
TGTGCCAGCAGCTCGAGGACAGGGGACCCTTACAATGAGCAGTTCTTC
CASSSRTGDPYNEQFF
>NA|TRBV25-1|NA|TRBJ2-1
TGTGCCACCAAAGCCTCCTACAATGAGCAGTTCTTC
CATKASYNEQFF
>NA|TRBV12-3/TRBV12-4|NA|TRBJ1-4
TGTGCCAGCACCACCATCGGGAATGAAAAACTGTTTTTT
CASTTIGNEKLFF
>NA|TRBV19|NA|TRBJ1-5
TGTGCCAGTAGTGAACAGGGTTCAGATCAGCCCCAGCATTTT
CASSEQGSDQPQHF
>NA|TRBV19|NA|TRBJ1-1
TGTGCCAGTAGGAGGCGGAACACTGAAGCTTTCTTT
CASRRRNTEAFF